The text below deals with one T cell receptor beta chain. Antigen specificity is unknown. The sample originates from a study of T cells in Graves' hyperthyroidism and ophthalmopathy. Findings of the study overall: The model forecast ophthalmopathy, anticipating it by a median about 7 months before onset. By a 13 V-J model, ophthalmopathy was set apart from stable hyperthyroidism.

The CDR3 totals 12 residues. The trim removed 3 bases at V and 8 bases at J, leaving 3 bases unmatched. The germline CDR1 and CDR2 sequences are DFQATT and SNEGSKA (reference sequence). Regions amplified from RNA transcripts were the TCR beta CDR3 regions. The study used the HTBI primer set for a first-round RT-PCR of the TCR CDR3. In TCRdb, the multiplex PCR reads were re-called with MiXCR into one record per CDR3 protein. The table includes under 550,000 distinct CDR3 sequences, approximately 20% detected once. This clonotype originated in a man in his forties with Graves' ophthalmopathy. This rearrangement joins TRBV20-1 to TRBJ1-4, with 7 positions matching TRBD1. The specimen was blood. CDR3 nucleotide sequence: TGCAGTGCTAGTCCACAGGGGGAAAAACTGTTTTTT. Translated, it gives CSASPQGEKLFF.